The 22 T cell receptor beta chains below were found in one sample sequenced in a study of blood T cell repertoires in COVID-19. Here immunoSEQ multiplex PCR was the method, and the copy in TCRdb shows in-frame clones only, minus some. The table shows about 150,000 clones, with roughly 84% occurring only once. The sequenced material came from peripheral blood. These receptors were taken from a human donor in a cohort sampled during active COVID-19.

The chain uses TRBV19 and TRBJ2-3; 8 nucleotides align to TRBD2. Per the germline V gene, CDR1 is LNHDA and CDR2 is SQIVND (reference sequence). This CDR3 spans 14 amino acids. Trimming removed 5 bases from V and 4 bases from J; junction bases left unmatched: 5. The CDR3 spells CASSGRTSPDTQYF. DNA of the CDR3: TGTGCCAGTAGTGGGAGGACTAGCCCAGATACGCAGTATTTT.

The CDR3 is CASSFSGIFTGELFF. DNA of the CDR3: TGTGCCAGCAGCTTTTCCGGGATCTTCACCGGGGAGCTGTTTTTT. The chain has TRBV9 and TRBJ2-2; D is perhaps TRBD2 (5 bases). The germline V gene encodes CDR1 SGDLS and CDR2 YYNGEE. Trimming took 4 bases from V and 4 from J, leaving 14 bases between them. The CDR3 length is 15 residues.

This chain links TRBV9 with TRBJ2-7; D possibly corresponds to TRBD2 (6 bases). The germline V gene has CDR1 SGDLS and CDR2 YYNGEE. V was clipped by 0 bases and J by 2 bases, with 12 bases between them. The CDR3 is 15 residues long. CDR3 sequence (DNA): TGTGCCAGCAGCGTAGACCCTAGCGCCACCTACGAGCAGTACTTC. Protein sequence: CASSVDPSATYEQYF.

The rearrangement links TRBV20-1 to TRBJ2-3, with 7 bases lining up with TRBD1. This CDR3 has 15 amino acids. Trimming cost V 3 bases and J 1 base; bases outside gene matches: 7. Germline loops: CDR1 DFQATT, CDR2 SNEGSKA (reference sequence). The chain's CDR3 is CSASSRTGGTDTQYF. The CDR3 DNA is TGCAGTGCTAGTTCGAGGACAGGAGGCACAGATACGCAGTATTTT.

The rearrangement joins TRBV11-2 to TRBJ1-2; 7 bases line up with TRBD1. Germline V CDR1 and CDR2: SGHAT, FQNNGV. J gave up 7 bases and V 2 bases, and 10 bases lay outside the gene matches. The CDR3 loop spans 15 amino acids. The CDR3 spells CASSLWGQTTFGYTF. CDR3 DNA sequence: TGTGCCAGCAGCTTATGGGGACAGACAACTTTTGGCTACACCTTC.

The chain couples TRBV27 to TRBJ1-2; a possible D gene is TRBD1 (6 bases). The CDR3 length is 13 residues. The V and J ends lost 6 bases and 1 base respectively, with 9 bases between them. CDR1 is MNHEY and CDR2 is SMNVEV in the germline V gene (reference sequence). The CDR3 spells CASSWTVNYGYTF. CDR3 DNA sequence: TGTGCCAGCAGCTGGACAGTTAACTATGGCTACACCTTC.

This clone was seen a single time. The chain joins TRBV2 to TRBJ1-4; 7 bases align to TRBD1. This CDR3 comprises 15 residues. Germline assignment: CDR1 SNHLY and CDR2 FYNNEI. With V trimmed by 6 bases and J by 7 bases, 11 bases remained unmatched. Written as DNA, the CDR3 is TGTGCCAGCAGGGCAAACAGGGGTGGGGGTGAAAAACTGTTTTTT. As protein: CASRANRGGGEKLFF.

This sequence joins TRBV19 and TRBJ2-1, with 10 nucleotides matching TRBD2. Trimming cost V 6 bases and J 5 bases; bases outside gene matches: 7. CDR3 length equals 15 residues. Germline V gives CDR1 LNHDA, CDR2 SQIVND (reference sequence). CDR3 in DNA: TGTGCCAGTAGCCCACTAGCGGGGATAAACAATGAGCAGTTCTTC. Protein: CASSPLAGINNEQFF.

The chain links TRBV7-9 to TRBJ2-1; possible D gene TRBD2, 5 bases. The CDR3 contains 15 residues. Germline V gene lookup returns CDR1 SEHNR and CDR2 FQNEAQ (reference sequence). V lost 4 bases and J lost 4, with 14 bases in between. Written as DNA, the CDR3 is TGTGCCAGCAGCTCCCCCGAGGGATTTTACAATGAGCAGTTCTTC. It translates to CASSSPEGFYNEQFF.

This clone is medium-sized (0.01 to 0.1%). CDR3 sequence (DNA): TGTGCCAGTAGTAGAGGACAGGGACATGGCTACACCTTC. This gives the protein CASSRGQGHGYTF. V usage is TRBV19 and J usage is TRBJ1-2; 8 bases line up with TRBD1. CDR1 is LNHDA and CDR2 is SQIVND in the germline V gene (reference sequence). This CDR3 spans 13 amino acids. Losses at the gene ends were 4 bases for V and 6 bases for J; bases not matched to a gene: 4.

The V and J genes are TRBV30 and TRBJ1-1; unclear D gene. In germline, CDR1 is GTSNPN, CDR2 SVGIG (reference sequence). CDR3 length: 13 residues. Trimming removed 1 base from V and 0 bases from J, with 6 bases in between. In DNA, the CDR3 is TGTGCCTGGAGTGCTCAGTTGAACACTGAAGCTTTCTTT. It specifies CAWSAQLNTEAFF. Full variable domain (outside the CDR3, taken from reference TRBV30 and TRBJ1-1): SQTIHQWPATLVQPVGSPLSLECTVEGTSNPNLYWYRQAAGRGLQLLFYSVGIGQISSEVPQNLSASRPQDRQFILSSKKLLLSDSGFYLCAWSAQLNTEAFFGQGTRLTVV.

The chain's CDR3 is CASRRTGYGYTF. For the CDR3, the DNA is TGTGCCAGCAGGCGGACAGGGTATGGCTACACCTTC. The V call is TRBV6-5, the J call TRBJ1-2, with 8 positions matching TRBD1. Germline V gene sequence: CDR1 MNHEY, CDR2 SVGAGI. The CDR3 has 12 amino acids. J gave up 5 bases and V 6 bases, and 2 bases lay outside the gene matches.

The V gene is TRBV27, the J gene TRBJ1-6; 10 bases fit TRBD1. CDR3 length: 15 residues. Germline loops: CDR1 MNHEY, CDR2 SMNVEV (reference sequence). V lost 4 bases and J lost 11; bases outside the gene matches: 8. CDR3 amino acids: CASSYRTGGLAPLHF. The DNA of the CDR3 is TGTGCCAGCAGTTATCGGACAGGGGGTCTGGCACCCCTCCACTTT.

The rearrangement links TRBV2 to TRBJ2-5; 7 bases are a match to TRBD1. The J segment lost 5 bases and the V segment lost 6 bases, leaving 6 bases of the junction unmatched. This CDR3 has 13 residues. CDR1 and CDR2 (germline): SNHLY, FYNNEI. The CDR3 sequence is CASRGQQGETQYF. DNA of the CDR3: TGTGCCAGCAGAGGTCAACAGGGGGAGACCCAGTACTTC.

The rearrangement joins TRBV18 to TRBJ1-2; TRBD1 matches at 11 bases. Germline V gene data show CDR1 as KGHSH and CDR2 as LQKENI. This CDR3 spans 16 amino acids. V lost 2 bases, J lost 3 bases, and 5 bases stayed unmatched. CDR3 sequence: CASSPRLGQGDYGYTF. Here the CDR3 DNA reads TGTGCCAGCTCACCAAGACTGGGACAGGGGGACTATGGCTACACCTTC.

This chain joins TRBV25-1 and TRBJ2-3, with TRBD2 matching 7 bases. V was clipped by 1 base and J by 0 bases; unmatched bases: 7. CDR1 MGHDK and CDR2 SYGVNS come from the germline V gene. CDR3 length equals 17 residues. CDR3 in amino acids: CASSEFDGRGSTDTQYF. As DNA, the CDR3 is TGTGCCAGCAGTGAATTTGATGGGCGGGGGAGCACAGATACGCAGTATTTT.

The chain couples TRBV5-5 to TRBJ1-1; D perhaps matches TRBD1 (5 bases). The CDR3 sequence is 11 residues long. Looked up from germline, CDR1 is SGHKS and CDR2 is YYEKEE (reference sequence). V shed 6 bases and J shed 3 bases, with 6 bases lying between them. DNA for the CDR3: TGTGCCAGCAAAGGGGACACTGAAGCTTTCTTT. Its translation is CASKGDTEAFF.

The chain recombines TRBV18 with TRBJ1-6; 9 bases line up with TRBD1. CDR3 length: 15 amino acids. The V and J ends lost 4 bases and 5 bases, in that order; junction bases with no gene match: 3. Germline V lookup: CDR1 KGHSH, CDR2 LQKENI. The CDR3 nucleotides read TGTGCCAGCTCACAACGGACAGGGGATAATTCACCCCTCCACTTT. The encoded protein is CASSQRTGDNSPLHF.

This sequence joins TRBV24-1 and TRBJ2-1; 13 bases align to TRBD2. V trimming: 3 bases; J trimming: 7 bases; junction bases outside the gene matches: 5. This CDR3 is 16 amino acids long. Looked up from germline, CDR1 is KGHDR and CDR2 is SFDVKD. CDR3: CATSDGGLAGLNEQFF. The CDR3 coding sequence is TGTGCCACCAGTGATGGGGGACTAGCGGGGCTGAATGAGCAGTTCTTC.

This clone was observed once. The chain has TRBV28 and TRBJ2-1; 8 nucleotides align to TRBD1. Unmatched junction bases numbered 17, after V lost 6 bases and J lost 7 bases. The CDR3 spans 17 residues. In germline, CDR1 is MDHEN, CDR2 SYDVKM. This chain's CDR3 is CASRSFAFGQGVNEQFF. CDR3 nucleotide sequence: TGTGCCAGCAGATCCTTTGCCTTCGGACAGGGCGTTAATGAGCAGTTCTTC. The full variable domain, in which reference TRBV28 and TRBJ2-1 provide the parts outside the CDR3, is DVKVTQSSRYLVKRTGEKVFLECVQDMDHENMFWYRQDPGLGLRLIYFSYDVKMKEKGDIPEGYSVSREKKERFSLILESASTNQTSMYLCASRSFAFGQGVNEQFFGPGTRLTVL.

This chain connects TRBV2 to TRBJ2-3; D not certain. The CDR3 contains 13 residues. Germline assignment: CDR1 SNHLY and CDR2 FYNNEI. V lost 6 bases and J lost 13, with 20 bases in between. The CDR3 DNA sequence: TGTGCCAGCAGGTCCGAAAACAGTAATTCGAAGTATTTT. Protein: CASRSENSNSKYF.

This chain uses TRBV6-1 with TRBJ1-2, with D perhaps TRBD1 (6 bases). The ends were cut back, 3 bases at V and 1 base at J, with 9 bases in the middle. The germline V gene has CDR1 MNHNS and CDR2 SASEGT. The CDR3 consists of 14 residues. The CDR3 reads CASSDTGLNYGYTF. The CDR3 DNA reads TGTGCCAGCAGTGACACAGGGCTTAACTATGGCTACACCTTC.